The following is a T cell receptor beta chain sequence with its context. Its antigen remains unidentified. No much larger clone is present one base from it, and per-base qualities are unavailable. The data originate from a study of blood T cells in healthy people across ages (dated by TCRdb to 2015 to 2017). A note on the overall study: Template switching captured roughly one uniquely barcoded TCR beta cDNA molecule per two T cells in model experiments. Age-related changes in TCR beta repertoire diversity were measured in the study by deep sequencing normalized with unique cDNA molecular identifiers. Four age groups were formed from the donors: young (average approximately 15 years), middle-aged (approximately 42), aged (roughly 56) and long-lived (about 80). Donors of different ages were randomly distributed across sequencing lanes to avoid experimental bias. The study analyzed two additional independent replicas of 1 million unique cDNA reads from the same blood draw for two donors, one aged 18 to 29 and one aged 80 or older. Broader findings and caveats from the paper: Observed TCR beta diversity per million T cells fell roughly linearly with age, and a significant reduction was already apparent by age roughly 40. Donor CMV infection status was unknown, potentially confounding age-related changes in expanded clonotypes. Compared with the aged group, more naive CD4+ T cells, fewer expanded clones and increased TCR diversity were shown by the long-lived group, suggesting age selection. The percentage of naive T cells measured by flow cytometry correlated strongly with observed TCR beta diversity. Since profiling was done on bulk unsorted PBMCs, naive and antigen-experienced compartments could not be conclusively compared. Estimates of total diversity based on one million sequenced T cells were regarded as lower bounds and as underestimates.

The library was built by means of 5' RACE. Sequencer: Illumina HiSeq 2500. A second roughly 6 to 11 cycle PCR used a sample-barcoded 5' primer and a J-beta primer mix. A unique molecular identifier was introduced onto each TCR beta cDNA molecule by a template-switch 5' adaptor carrying 12 random nucleotides. Each sample yielded at least 2.5 million CDR3-containing paired-end reads. The Mint cDNA synthesis kit, primed by a TRBC-specific oligonucleotide, was used to synthesize first-strand cDNA from all RNA. Following uracil-DNA glycosylase treatment, all cDNA underwent a first 18-cycle PCR with the universal primers M1SS and BC2_uni_R. In the source study's methods: Normalization of each sample was performed by random selection of 1 million high-quality reads, each carrying a distinct molecular identifier. Instead of being binned into consensus sequences, reads that shared molecular identifiers were thrown out. CDR3 identification, clonotype clustering and error correction used MiTCR with a Q25 quality threshold and the strictest error-elimination algorithm. A nonparametric unseen species model using Euler transformation provided a lower-bound estimate of total TCR beta diversity. TCRdb handled the public reads itself, with Q25 trimming in fastp and clone calling in MiXCR, and kept productive beta chains. CDR3 protein duplicates are merged, each entry listing the most common genes and DNA. The V and J calls here are based on TCRdb, not the publication. For this sample the table gives 790,000 or so distinct CDR3 sequences, of which 56% were detected only once. Roughly 25% of the sample belongs to the ten largest clones.

Based on the germline V gene, the CDR1 and CDR2 sequences are SGHRS and YFSETQ. V is shortened by 5 bases, J by 5 bases, and the region joining them spans 7 bases. From cysteine to phenylalanine, the CDR3 is 11 amino acids long. The DNA shown is the 33-base CDR3, in frame from base 1. Donors were a few dozen systemically healthy Caucasian individuals from Russia aged roughly 6 to 90 years. Each donor gave around 9.8 milliliters of peripheral blood, collected into EDTA-treated Vacutainer tubes. Ficoll-Paque density-gradient centrifugation was used to isolate PBMCs, with at least 7 million per sample. Trizol reagent was used to extract total RNA from PBMCs, with at least 5.5 micrograms per sample. Naive CD45RAhigh/CD27high T cell percentages were measured by flow cytometry on a PBMC aliquot from every donor.

The chain uses TRBV5-1 and TRBJ2-5; the D gene lacks a confident call. Sequenced sample: blood. The clonotype comes from a man between 35 and 55 years old in good health. CDR3 region: CASSEDETQYF. DNA sequence: TGCGCCAGCAGTGAGGACGAGACCCAGTACTTC.